One TCR beta chain is described in this entry. Its antigen is not known. All the people who gave samples were healthy bone marrow donors. The data belong to a study of cytomegalovirus exposure and HLA in healthy donors. In the study overall: Around 200 million T cells yielded some 100 million unique TCR beta sequences, as an earlier analysis found.

This CDR3 spans 17 amino acids. Germline V gene lookup returns CDR1 SGHNT and CDR2 YENEEA. The V gene end was trimmed by 5 bases and the J gene end by 6 bases; junction bases not matched to a gene: 7. General observations from the study: TCR beta sequences numbering around 15,000 were associated with HLA alleles at 0.05 false discovery rate in a later analysis.

With 60 Vbeta and 13 Jbeta primers, the PCR was carried out. Sequenced by immunoSEQ multiplex PCR; TCRdb stores in-frame clones only, minus some. The sample lists roughly 200,000 clones; about 86% were seen once. The chain couples TRBV11-3 to TRBJ2-1, with 16 bases that match TRBD2. The specimen sequenced was PBMCs. The sequence was collected from a man aged 35-49 years in good health and CMV-seropositive. CDR3 in amino acids: CASSPGLAGGPSNEQFF. The CDR3 DNA is TGTGCCAGCAGCCCGGGACTAGCGGGAGGGCCGAGCAATGAGCAGTTCTTC.